The entry below gives a single T cell receptor beta chain sequence along with its context. The data originate from a study of shared clonotypes between healthy human individuals. Clones were sequenced by immunoSEQ multiplex PCR, and TCRdb holds only the in-frame ones, with some missing. This table holds more than 450,000 clones, roughly 78% found once. CDR1 is SEHNR and CDR2 is FQNEAQ in the germline V gene (reference sequence). V was pared by 5 bases and J by 1 base, with 1 base of the junction left unmatched. This CDR3 is 13 amino acids long. The specimen sequenced was PBMCs. This TCR was recovered from a woman in her 40s in good health. Some clones in this sample may be carry-over from other donors' samples. The chain recombines TRBV7-9 with TRBJ1-2; 7 positions match TRBD1. CDR3 in amino acids: CASSHRGNYGYTF. The CDR3 region has the DNA TGTGCCAGCAGCCACAGGGGTAACTATGGCTACACCTTC.